This TCR beta chain originates from a study of blood T cell repertoires in COVID-19. The overall study: Donors in the United States, Italy and Spain gave samples during acute or convalescent COVID-19. The analysed material was cDNA or gDNA that came from T cells, B-cell-depleted T cells, or PBMCs.

Germline V gives CDR1 SGHRS, CDR2 YFSETQ. CDR3 length equals 14 residues. Trimming removed 0 bases from V and 6 bases from J; junction bases left unmatched: 1. In the authors' methods: Reference gene primer amplification gave nucleated cell count estimates. The assay was immunoSEQ multiplex PCR, and TCRdb's table has in-frame clones only and misses some. V and J calls and clone size come straight from that table; D and trimming were deduced from the DNA. Among 62,000 or so clones, about 90% were seen once, and the ten largest hold 4.7%. Sequenced material: peripheral blood. The J gene is TRBJ2-1, the V gene TRBV5-1; 9 positions match TRBD1. This clonotype was obtained from a human donor in a cohort sampled during active COVID-19. The CDR3 bases are TGCGCCAGCAGCTTGGCGACAGGGGGCAATGAGCAGTTCTTC. Its protein is CASSLATGGNEQFF.